One and the same sample provided the 18 T cell receptor beta chains below, sequenced in a study of blood T cell repertoires in COVID-19. The assay was immunoSEQ multiplex PCR, and TCRdb's table has in-frame clones only and misses some. The sample has approximately 170,000 clones; about 89% are singletons. Source material: peripheral blood. The origin of the receptors is a man aged 70-80 years with acute or convalescent COVID-19.

V is TRBV25-1 and J is TRBJ2-3; maybe TRBD1 (6 bases). Germline lookup yields CDR1 MGHDK and CDR2 SYGVNS. The V end was cut by 3 bases, the J end by 1 base, with 11 bases between. The length of the CDR3 is 15 residues. CDR3 DNA: TGTGCCAGCAGTGATGACAGGTCGGGCACAGATACGCAGTATTTT. This gives the protein CASSDDRSGTDTQYF.

The chain recombines TRBV7-3 with TRBJ2-7; 9 bases line up with TRBD1. Germline assignment: CDR1 SGHTA and CDR2 FQGTGA. J was trimmed by 5 bases and V by 4 bases; bases with no gene match: 3. The CDR3 has 13 residues. The CDR3 protein is CASSSWTGDEQYF. The CDR3 nucleotides read TGTGCCAGCAGCTCCTGGACAGGGGACGAGCAGTACTTC.

This sequence joins TRBV2 and TRBJ2-7; TRBD1 is a possible D gene (6 bases). The length of the CDR3 is 15 residues. The V end lost 7 bases, the J end lost 0 bases, and 16 bases lay between the germline ends. Germline V gene data show CDR1 as SNHLY and CDR2 as FYNNEI. The CDR3 is CASTKDRTISYEQYF. CDR3 in DNA: TGTGCCAGCACCAAGGACAGAACAATCTCCTACGAGCAGTACTTC.

This clone was detected once. The chain uses TRBV19 and TRBJ1-3; a weak D match, TRBD1 (6 bases). This CDR3 has 18 amino acids. From germline, CDR1 is LNHDA and CDR2 SQIVND (reference sequence). Trimming took off 5 bases at V and 0 bases at J, with 20 bases between the two ends. CDR3 in amino acids: CASSVRQALRISGNTIYF. CDR3 in DNA: TGTGCCAGTAGTGTCCGACAGGCCTTGCGGATCTCTGGAAACACCATATATTTT.

The rearrangement joins TRBV5-8 to TRBJ2-7; TRBD2 agrees at 7 bases. CDR1 is SGHTS and CDR2 is YDEGEE in the germline V gene. The CDR3 is made up of 14 amino acids. The ends lost 1 base at V and 9 bases at J; junction bases unmatched: 10. The CDR3, as DNA: TGTGCCAGCAGCTTGAGCGGGACCCTAGTAGGGCAGTACTTC. Residues: CASSLSGTLVGQYF.

This chain links TRBV7-9 with TRBJ1-2; no clear D gene. This CDR3 has 14 residues. The V gene lost 1 base and the J gene lost 6 bases, with 12 bases spanning the gap. Germline assignment: CDR1 SEHNR and CDR2 FQNEAQ (reference sequence). The CDR3 region is CASSLGPGFDGYTF. CDR3 DNA: TGTGCCAGCAGCTTAGGTCCGGGATTCGATGGCTACACCTTC.

The V call is TRBV19, the J call TRBJ2-7, with 9 bases identical to TRBD1. V lost 4 bases and J lost 6; bases outside the gene matches: 7. The CDR3 extends over 14 amino acids. CDR1 is LNHDA and CDR2 is SQIVND in the germline V gene (reference sequence). CDR3 region: CASSTTGGNVEQYF. The DNA for the CDR3 is TGTGCCAGTAGTACGACAGGGGGGAATGTCGAGCAGTACTTC.

This sequence joins TRBV6-2 or TRBV6-3 and TRBJ1-1, with D perhaps TRBD1 (5 bases). CDR1 and CDR2 from the germline V gene are MNHEY and SVGEGT. The ends were cut back, 4 bases at V and 0 bases at J, with 6 bases in the middle. The CDR3 extends over 13 amino acids. The CDR3 coding sequence is TGTGCCAGCAGTTCACAGGTGAACACTGAAGCTTTCTTT. The encoded protein is CASSSQVNTEAFF.

The rearrangement uses TRBV4-3 and TRBJ2-3; 8 nucleotides match TRBD1. Germline-derived CDR1 and CDR2 are LGHNA and YSLEER. V was pared by 1 base and J by 1 base, with 7 bases of the junction left unmatched. This CDR3 comprises 17 residues. This CDR3 is CASSQGAGGVGTDTQYF. CDR3 nucleotide sequence: TGCGCCAGCAGCCAAGGGGCAGGGGGCGTCGGCACAGATACGCAGTATTTT.

This chain joins TRBV3-1 (or the pseudogene TRBV3-2) and TRBJ1-1; the D gene is possibly TRBD1 (5 bases). V lost 6 bases and J 5 bases, leaving 13 bases between the germline ends. The CDR3 covers 13 residues. From germline, CDR1 is LGHDT and CDR2 YNNKEL (reference sequence). CDR3 sequence: CASRPGVGTEAFF. The CDR3 DNA sequence: TGTGCCAGCAGGCCGGGGGTAGGTACTGAAGCTTTCTTT.

This sequence joins TRBV28 and TRBJ1-1, with 9 bases that match TRBD1. CDR1 and CDR2 from the germline V gene are MDHEN and SYDVKM. The CDR3 contains 15 residues. The V and J ends lost 7 bases and 0 bases, in that order; junction bases with no gene match: 6. The DNA for the CDR3 is TGTGCCAGCACCCCACACAGGGGGCTGAACACTGAAGCTTTCTTT. Protein sequence: CASTPHRGLNTEAFF.

The chain combines TRBV11-1 with TRBJ2-7; the D gene is possibly TRBD2 (5 bases). CDR1 and CDR2 from the germline V gene are SGHAT and FQDESV (reference sequence). The CDR3 has 15 amino acids. Between the trimmed V and J ends, which lost 2 bases and 0 bases, there was a span of 11 bases. The CDR3 sequence is CASSLLGSGSYEQYF. CDR3 nucleotide sequence: TGTGCCAGCAGCTTACTCGGAAGCGGCTCCTACGAGCAGTACTTC.

This chain connects TRBV6-1 to TRBJ2-7; TRBD2 matches at 10 bases. From germline, CDR1 is MNHNS and CDR2 SASEGT. CDR3 length: 15 amino acids. Losses at the gene ends were 2 bases for V and 4 bases for J; bases not matched to a gene: 5. The CDR3 DNA follows: TGTGCCAGCAGTGAAAGGGATAGCGGGAGGTACGAGCAGTACTTC. It encodes CASSERDSGRYEQYF.

The chain couples TRBV9 to TRBJ2-7; 11 positions match TRBD1. Germline V gene data show CDR1 as SGDLS and CDR2 as YYNGEE. The J segment lost 6 bases and the V segment lost 7 bases, leaving 6 bases of the junction unmatched. The CDR3 totals 13 residues. CDR3 sequence reads: CASGSGTGGEQYF. The CDR3 region has the DNA TGTGCCAGCGGGAGCGGGACAGGGGGCGAGCAGTACTTC. Full variable domain (remainder filled in from reference TRBV9 and TRBJ2-7): DSGVTQTPKHLITATGQRVTLRCSPRSGDLSVYWYQQSLDQGLQFLIQYYNGEERAKGNILERFSAQQFPDLHSELNLSSLELGDSALYFCASGSGTGGEQYFGPGTRLTVT.

This clone has only a few counts. This rearrangement joins TRBV2 to TRBJ1-4; TRBD1 is a possible D gene (6 bases). From germline, CDR1 is SNHLY and CDR2 FYNNEI. V was pared by 4 bases and J by 8 bases, with 14 bases between. The CDR3 consists of 14 residues. In DNA, the CDR3 is TGTGCCAGCAGTGTTCTACAGGGATACGAAAAACTGTTTTTT. Translated, it gives CASSVLQGYEKLFF. Full variable domain (outside the CDR3, taken from reference TRBV2 and TRBJ1-4): EPEVTQTPSHQVTQMGQEVILRCVPISNHLYFYWYRQILGQKVEFLVSFYNNEISEKSEIFDDQFSVERPDGSNFTLKIRSTKLEDSAMYFCASSVLQGYEKLFFGSGTQLSVL.

The chain recombines TRBV5-1 with TRBJ1-2; 7 nucleotides agree with TRBD1. CDR1 SGHRS and CDR2 YFSETQ come from the germline V gene. The CDR3 runs to 15 residues. The J segment lost 0 bases and the V segment lost 3 bases, leaving 5 bases of the junction unmatched. The CDR3: CASSSTTGTNYGYTF. The CDR3 DNA reads TGCGCCAGCAGCTCAACGACAGGGACTAACTATGGCTACACCTTC.

There are a few counts of this clone. The chain uses TRBV18 and TRBJ2-7; the match to TRBD1 covers 9 bases. The CDR3 spans 18 residues. Germline CDR1 and CDR2: KGHSH and LQKENI. Germline trimming cut 0 bases from V and 2 bases from J; bases unmatched to any gene: 11. The DNA of the CDR3 is TGTGCCAGCTCACCACCTCCCGGGACAGGGATCAGGACCTACGAGCAGTACTTC. It encodes CASSPPPGTGIRTYEQYF. The full variable domain, in which reference TRBV18 and TRBJ2-7 provide the parts outside the CDR3, is NAGVMQNPRHLVRRRGQEARLRCSPMKGHSHVYWYRQLPEEGLKFMVYLQKENIIDESGMPKERFSAEFPKEGPSILRIQQVVRGDSAAYFCASSPPPGTGIRTYEQYFGPGTRLTVT.

The genes are TRBV19 and TRBJ2-7; maybe TRBD1 (7 bases). V gave up 1 base and J gave up 3 bases, with 16 bases separating them. The CDR3 has 16 residues. CDR1 is LNHDA, CDR2 SQIVND, per germline (reference sequence). CDR3 nucleotides: TGTGCCAGTAGTATAGTGAAGGCAGGGGGACTCTACGAGCAGTACTTC. Translating it yields CASSIVKAGGLYEQYF.